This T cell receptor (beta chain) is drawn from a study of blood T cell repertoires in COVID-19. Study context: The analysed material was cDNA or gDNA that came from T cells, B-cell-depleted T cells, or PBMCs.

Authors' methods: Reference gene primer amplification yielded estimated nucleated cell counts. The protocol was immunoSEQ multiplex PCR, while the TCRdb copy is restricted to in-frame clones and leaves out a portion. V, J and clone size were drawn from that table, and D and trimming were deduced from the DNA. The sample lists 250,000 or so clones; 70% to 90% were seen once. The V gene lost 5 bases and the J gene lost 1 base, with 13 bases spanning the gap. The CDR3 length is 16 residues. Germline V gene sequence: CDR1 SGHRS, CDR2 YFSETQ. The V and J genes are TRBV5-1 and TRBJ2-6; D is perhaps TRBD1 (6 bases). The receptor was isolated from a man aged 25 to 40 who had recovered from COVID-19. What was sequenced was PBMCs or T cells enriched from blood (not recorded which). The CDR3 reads CASSPTGFSGANVLTF. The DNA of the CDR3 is TGCGCCAGCAGTCCGACAGGATTTTCTGGGGCCAACGTCCTGACTTTC.